This TCR beta chain derives from a study of cytomegalovirus exposure and HLA in healthy donors. Amplification used 60 Vbeta primers and 13 Jbeta primers. Produced via immunoSEQ multiplex PCR; TCRdb's table is partial and in-frame only. The sample carries 100,000 or so clones, approximately 89% recorded once. Each donor was healthy, and each was a bone marrow donor. This CDR3 is 12 amino acids long. The germline V gene has CDR1 GTSNPN and CDR2 SVGIG (reference sequence). Trimming left V 2 bases short and J 11 bases short, with 15 bases between. For this clone: Its antigen is currently unknown. Different DNA sequences within this sample yield the same CDR3.

The study, taken as a whole, reports: The study labeled more than 150 TCR beta chains cytomegalovirus-associated.

This clonotype was sampled from a man aged 25-45 years in good health and CMV-seronegative. The V and J genes are TRBV30 and TRBJ1-1, with D unclear. The material sequenced was PBMCs. In nucleotides, the CDR3 is TGTGCCTGGAGTCCGGGGTTTTCTTTGGCTTTCTTT. This codes for CAWSPGFSLAFF.